The 6 T cell receptor beta chains given below trace back to one sample, sequenced in a study of T cell changes during pregnancy in multiple sclerosis. Only in-frame clones appear in the TCRdb table, and some are missing; sequencing was by immunoSEQ multiplex PCR. Of under 70,000 clones detected, 91% appear once; the ten largest clones hold roughly 0.48%. Sequencing used CD4+ T cells from peripheral blood mononuclear cells, obtained after pregnancy. These receptors were obtained from a female donor in good health, enrolled as a control in a pregnancy study.

The chain is built from TRBV7-3 and TRBJ2-7; TRBD2 agrees at 9 bases. Trimming removed 3 bases from V and 2 bases from J; junction bases left unmatched: 5. Germline CDR1 and CDR2: SGHTA and FQGTGA. The CDR3 is 15 residues long. CDR3 in amino acids: CASSFSGGEAYEQYF. CDR3 nucleotide sequence: TGTGCCAGCAGCTTTAGCGGGGGTGAAGCCTACGAGCAGTACTTC.

The CDR3 bases are TGTGCCTGGGGACAGGGGGACCTCTATCAGCCCCAGCATTTT. Translating gives CAWGQGDLYQPQHF. The chain joins TRBV30 to TRBJ1-5, with 10 bases that match TRBD1. J was trimmed by 5 bases and V by 5 bases; bases with no gene match: 6. CDR1 and CDR2 (germline): GTSNPN, SVGIG (reference sequence). The CDR3 contains 14 residues.

The chain carries TRBV25-1 and TRBJ1-1; 9 bases are a match to TRBD1. The CDR3 spans 12 residues. CDR1 is MGHDK and CDR2 is SYGVNS in the germline V gene. V was clipped by 7 bases and J by 8 bases; unmatched bases: 5. CDR3 nucleotides: TGTGCCAGCATGGGACAGGGAGTAGAAGCTTTCTTT. This translates into CASMGQGVEAFF.

J is TRBJ1-2 and V is TRBV25-1; 9 bases agree with TRBD1. Germline V gives CDR1 MGHDK, CDR2 SYGVNS. J gave up 3 bases and V 5 bases, and 4 bases lay outside the gene matches. The CDR3 spans 14 residues. The CDR3 sequence: CASSYRDRDYGYTF. The DNA for the CDR3 is TGTGCCAGCAGTTACCGGGACAGGGACTATGGCTACACCTTC.

The chain joins TRBV5-6 to TRBJ1-4; D not resolved. CDR3 length: 18 amino acids. The V gene's germline CDR1 is SGHDT and CDR2 YYEEEE. V shed 0 bases and J shed 5 bases, with 20 bases lying between them. Here the CDR3 reads CASSLGGRPSRMNEKLFF. The CDR3 DNA reads TGTGCCAGCAGCTTGGGAGGGCGCCCGTCGCGAATGAATGAAAAACTGTTTTTT.

The chain employs TRBV23-1 and TRBJ1-5, with a weak D call TRBD1 (6 bases). TRBV23-1 falls under the ORF class, with uncertain function. This CDR3 has 13 amino acids. Trimming took 4 bases from V and 6 from J, leaving 10 bases between them. DNA for the CDR3: TGCGCCAGCAGTCGGGGCAGGGGTCAGCCCCAGCATTTT. Amino acid sequence: CASSRGRGQPQHF.